Listed here are 16 T cell receptor beta chains from one sample, sequenced in a study of T cells in Graves' hyperthyroidism and ophthalmopathy. There were TCR beta CDR3 regions amplified from RNA transcripts. The TCR CDR3 first-round RT-PCR relied on the HTBI primer set. TCRdb independently ran MiXCR on the multiplex PCR reads; one entry per CDR3 protein. The sample has under 450,000 distinct CDR3 sequences; less than 15% are singletons. The sample consisted of blood. The receptors derive from a man aged 30-40 years with Graves' hyperthyroidism that later progressed to Graves' ophthalmopathy.

This clonotype was recorded a few times. The genes are TRBV5-1 and TRBJ1-1; TRBD1 matches 7 bases. The V and J ends lost 6 bases and 4 bases, in that order; junction bases with no gene match: 3. The CDR3 loop spans 12 amino acids. Germline loops: CDR1 SGHRS, CDR2 YFSETQ. The CDR3 sequence is CASNSGGTEAFF. The CDR3, as DNA: TGCGCCAGCAACTCAGGGGGCACTGAAGCTTTCTTT. Based on the CDR3 plus reference TRBV5-1 and TRBJ1-1, the full variable domain is KAGVTQTPRYLIKTRGQQVTLSCSPISGHRSVSWYQQTPGQGLQFLFEYFSETQRNKGNFPGRFSGRQFSNSRSEMNVSTLELGDSALYLCASNSGGTEAFFGQGTRLTVV.

This clonotype was recorded many times. This rearrangement joins TRBV28 to TRBJ2-3; 9 bases are shared with TRBD1. Germline CDR1 MDHEN, CDR2 SYDVKM. V dropped 3 bases and J dropped 1; count of bases not matched to a gene: 17. CDR3 size: 20 residues. In DNA form, the CDR3 reads TGTGCCAGCAGTTTGCAAGGGACAGGGTGGGCTTGGGGGGGCACAGATACGCAGTATTTT. It specifies CASSLQGTGWAWGGTDTQYF. Supplemented by reference TRBV28 and TRBJ2-3, the full variable domain reads DVKVTQSSRYLVKRTGEKVFLECVQDMDHENMFWYRQDPGLGLRLIYFSYDVKMKEKGDIPEGYSVSREKKERFSLILESASTNQTSMYLCASSLQGTGWAWGGTDTQYFGPGTRLTVL.

This clonotype has ten or more counts. The rearrangement links TRBV12-3 or TRBV12-4 to TRBJ2-1, with TRBD1 matching over 7 bases. The trim removed 4 bases at V and 3 bases at J, leaving 3 bases unmatched. This CDR3 has 14 residues. The CDR3 sequence: CASSSTGNYNEQFF. The CDR3 DNA sequence: TGTGCCAGCAGTTCGACAGGGAACTACAATGAGCAGTTCTTC.

This clonotype was recorded at least ten times. The chain combines TRBV19 with TRBJ2-3, with 9 nucleotides matching TRBD2. The CDR3 is made up of 13 amino acids. V trimming: 6 bases; J trimming: 4 bases; junction bases outside the gene matches: 2. The germline V gene has CDR1 LNHDA and CDR2 SQIVND (reference sequence). The CDR3 region is CASRVAGADTQYF. Here the CDR3 DNA reads TGTGCCAGTAGAGTAGCGGGAGCAGATACGCAGTATTTT.

In its sample, this clonotype was seen many times. The V gene is TRBV10-1, the J gene TRBJ2-2; possible D gene TRBD1, 6 bases. The ends were cut back, 9 bases at V and 5 bases at J, with 22 bases in the middle. Germline V gives CDR1 WNHNN, CDR2 SYGVQD (reference sequence). The CDR3 consists of 16 residues. This CDR3 is CASYPGHGFRTGELFF. DNA of the CDR3: TGCGCCAGTTATCCGGGACACGGTTTTCGGACCGGGGAGCTGTTTTTT.

In DNA form, the CDR3 reads TGTGCCTGGAGTTATAACAGGGGAGAGACCCAGTACTTC. Amino acid sequence: CAWSYNRGETQYF. This chain joins TRBV30 and TRBJ2-5, with 7 bases that match TRBD1. This CDR3 is 13 amino acids long. V gave up 2 bases and J gave up 4 bases; unmatched junction bases: 4. Per the germline V gene, CDR1 is GTSNPN and CDR2 is SVGIG (reference sequence). The full variable domain, with the rest looked up from reference TRBV30 and TRBJ2-5, is SQTIHQWPATLVQPVGSPLSLECTVEGTSNPNLYWYRQAAGRGLQLLFYSVGIGQISSEVPQNLSASRPQDRQFILSSKKLLLSDSGFYLCAWSYNRGETQYFGPGTRLLVL.

Worth noting for this clonotype: With a much larger clone just one base away, this may be a read error. The J gene is TRBJ1-2, the V gene TRBV6-2 or TRBV6-3, with a possible D match to TRBD1 (5 bases). The germline gives CDR1 MNHEY, CDR2 SVGEGT. The CDR3 has 13 residues. The CDR3 nucleotides read TGTACCAGCACACACCGGGACTTTACCCGCTACACCTTC. This translates into CTSTHRDFTRYTF.

This clonotype showed up many times. The DNA for the CDR3 is TGTGCCAGCACTTCTAGCGGGGGGGCCTATGAGCAGTTCTTC. Translation gives CASTSSGGAYEQFF. The chain links TRBV12-3 or TRBV12-4 to TRBJ2-1; 12 bases agree with TRBD2. The V and J ends lost 7 bases and 8 bases, in that order; junction bases with no gene match: 6. The CDR3 is 14 amino acids.

This clonotype was observed at least ten times. The genes are TRBV18 and TRBJ2-1, with TRBD1 identical over 8 bases. This CDR3 is built from 14 residues. The V gene end was trimmed by 5 bases and the J gene end by 5 bases; junction bases not matched to a gene: 5. The germline V gene has CDR1 KGHSH and CDR2 LQKENI. Here the CDR3 DNA reads TGTGCCAGCTCAGCCGGGACAGGAAACAATGAGCAGTTCTTC. Translating gives CASSAGTGNNEQFF.

This clonotype was picked up many times. This sequence joins TRBV12-3 or TRBV12-4 and TRBJ2-3, with 8 bases matching TRBD1. J gave up 5 bases and V 6 bases, and 10 bases lay outside the gene matches. This CDR3 comprises 15 residues. CDR3 amino acids: CASSTGQGRGDTQYF. The CDR3 bases are TGTGCCAGCAGCACCGGACAGGGCCGGGGAGATACGCAGTATTTT.

This clonotype was detected only a few times. The rearrangement joins TRBV29-1 to TRBJ2-7; D is undetermined. Germline values: CDR1 SQVTM, CDR2 ANQGSEA. The CDR3 consists of 14 residues. Trimming removed 2 bases at V and 6 bases at J, with 17 bases between. The CDR3 sequence is CSVERWVELPEQYF. In nucleotides, the CDR3 is TGCAGCGTTGAAAGGTGGGTCGAACTCCCCGAGCAGTACTTC.

This clonotype occurred many times. The rearrangement links TRBV20-1 to TRBJ2-5; 12 positions match TRBD1. The V and J ends lost 6 bases and 4 bases, in that order; junction bases with no gene match: 21. The CDR3 has 19 amino acids. CDR1 and CDR2 (germline): DFQATT, SNEGSKA (reference sequence). CDR3 sequence (DNA): TGCAGTGCCTACCCCGGGACAGGGGGCAGGGGCGGGGTTGTAGAGACCCAGTACTTC. Its protein product is CSAYPGTGGRGGVVETQYF.

This clonotype was recorded a few times. The gene calls are TRBV10-3 and TRBJ2-7, with 9 positions matching TRBD2. The CDR3 length is 14 residues. Losses at the gene ends were 4 bases for V and 2 bases for J; bases not matched to a gene: 3. Germline-derived CDR1 and CDR2 are ENHRY and SYGVKD. Here the CDR3 DNA reads TGTGCCATCAGTGGGCTAGCGGGGACCTACGAGCAGTACTTC. Protein: CAISGLAGTYEQYF.

The CDR3 region has the DNA TGTGCCAGCAGCTTAAGTTCCAGTAGGGCCATTGATAGCAATCAGCCCCAGCATTTT. It codes for CASSLSSSRAIDSNQPQHF. The chain links TRBV7-9 to TRBJ1-5; no clear D. V lost 2 bases and J lost 0, with 20 bases in between. The germline gives CDR1 SEHNR, CDR2 FQNEAQ (reference sequence). This CDR3 spans 19 amino acids.

At least ten counts were recorded for this clonotype. The V gene is TRBV12-3 or TRBV12-4, the J gene TRBJ1-2; D not resolved. The CDR3 loop spans 13 amino acids. Trimming removed 4 bases from V and 5 bases from J, with 11 bases in between. This chain's CDR3 is CASSSPVPYGYTF. DNA of the CDR3: TGTGCCAGCAGTTCCCCAGTTCCTTATGGCTACACCTTC.

This clonotype was picked up many times. This sequence joins TRBV30 and TRBJ1-1; D is undetermined. Germline CDR1 reads GTSNPN; CDR2 reads SVGIG (reference sequence). CDR3 length: 13 residues. Trimming stripped 1 base from V and 1 base from J, with 7 bases between. CDR3 sequence (DNA): TGTGCCTGGAGTGACGGGTGGAACACTGAAGCTTTCTTT. This translates into CAWSDGWNTEAFF.